The next 21 T cell receptor beta chains were all read from a single sample in a study of Ad26.COV2.S vaccination and SARS-CoV-2 variants. Repertoires were generated with immunoSEQ multiplex PCR, while TCRdb's copy carries only in-frame clones and drops some. The sample lists around 320,000 clones; more than 75% were seen once. Specified treatment: some 20 received Ad26.COV2.S at low or high dose, single or two shots; 5 received placebo; per-sample allocation not given. It was on day 63 after the first vaccine or placebo injection that samples were taken. The material sequenced was peripheral blood, taken in a trial of Ad26.COV2.S vaccine versus placebo. The source of these receptors is a person aged 18 to 65 who received the Ad26.COV2.S COVID-19 vaccine or a placebo.

The chain links TRBV5-6 to TRBJ2-5; D is ambiguous. The CDR3 totals 14 residues. V gave up 2 bases and J gave up 5 bases, with 13 bases separating them. Germline CDR1 SGHDT, CDR2 YYEEEE. The DNA of the CDR3 is TGTGCCAGCAGCTTTGGCCGGGTGGGGGAGACCCAGTACTTC. This translates into CASSFGRVGETQYF. Full variable domain (outside the CDR3, taken from reference TRBV5-6 and TRBJ2-5): DAGVTQSPTHLIKTRGQQVTLRCSPKSGHDTVSWYQQALGQGPQFIFQYYEEEERQRGNFPDRFSGHQFPNYSSELNVNALLLGDSALYLCASSFGRVGETQYFGPGTRLLVL.

CDR3 protein: CASSQDNGGAYNEQFF. The CDR3 nucleotides read TGCGCCAGCAGCCAGGACAACGGGGGGGCCTACAATGAGCAGTTCTTC. The chain employs TRBV4-3 and TRBJ2-1; TRBD2 aligns across 8 bases. Germline V gives CDR1 LGHNA, CDR2 YSLEER. This CDR3 has 16 amino acids. J gave up 2 bases and V 3 bases, and 6 bases lay outside the gene matches.

This chain links TRBV5-1 with TRBJ2-2; TRBD1 or TRBD2 may be the D gene (6 bases each). Trimming removed 3 bases from V and 4 bases from J, with 19 bases in between. The germline V gene has CDR1 SGHRS and CDR2 YFSETQ. The CDR3 extends over 17 amino acids. This chain's CDR3 is CASSSRVGGSGTGELFF. The CDR3, as DNA: TGCGCCAGCAGCTCCCGGGTGGGGGGCTCGGGCACCGGGGAGCTGTTTTTT.

The chain couples TRBV2 to TRBJ2-4, with D perhaps matching TRBD2 (5 bases). This CDR3 comprises 15 residues. V was shortened by 5 bases and J by 0 bases, with 11 bases between the two germline ends. Germline V CDR1 and CDR2: SNHLY, FYNNEI. CDR3 sequence (DNA): TGTGCCAGCAGTTCCTTAGCGCTAGCCAAAAACATTCAGTACTTC. Its translation: CASSSLALAKNIQYF.

The gene calls are TRBV6-5 and TRBJ1-2, with TRBD1 as a possible D gene (6 bases). There are 16 residues in the CDR3. Trimming pared 0 bases from V and 1 base from J, leaving 12 bases between. The germline V gene has CDR1 MNHEY and CDR2 SVGAGI. As DNA, the CDR3 is TGTGCCAGCAGTTACTCGGGGGCGATGCTTAACTATGGCTACACCTTC. Residues: CASSYSGAMLNYGYTF.

The V call is TRBV7-8, the J call TRBJ1-5; D gene ambiguous. Germline V CDR1 and CDR2: SGHVS, FQNEAQ. Between the trimmed V and J ends, which lost 5 bases and 3 bases, there was a span of 20 bases. The CDR3 is 17 amino acids. The CDR3 is CASSLETRELNNQPQHF. In nucleotides, the CDR3 is TGTGCCAGCAGCCTAGAGACCCGGGAGCTAAACAATCAGCCCCAGCATTTT.

V gene TRBV7-2 combines with J gene TRBJ1-4; no clear D gene. The germline V gene has CDR1 SGHTA and CDR2 FQGNSA. The length of the CDR3 is 13 residues. V dropped 5 bases and J dropped 11 bases, with 15 bases sitting between them. The CDR3 here is CASSPEERLKLFF. CDR3 in DNA: TGTGCCAGCAGCCCGGAGGAAAGGCTCAAACTGTTTTTT. Using reference TRBV7-2 and TRBJ1-4 for the parts outside the CDR3, the full variable domain is GAGVSQSPSNKVTEKGKDVELRCDPISGHTALYWYRQSLGQGLEFLIYFQGNSAPDKSGLPSDRFSAERTGGSVSTLTIQRTQQEDSAVYLCASSPEERLKLFFGSGTQLSVL.

This clone has a single count. This rearrangement joins TRBV12-3 or TRBV12-4 to TRBJ2-1; the D call may be TRBD1 or TRBD2 (5 bases each). Trimming removed 0 bases at V and 8 bases at J, with 8 bases between. The CDR3 sequence is 13 residues long. The CDR3: CASSLAGVYEQFF. CDR3 coding DNA: TGTGCCAGCAGTTTAGCGGGGGTATATGAGCAGTTCTTC.

The rearrangement links TRBV30 to TRBJ1-3; possibly TRBD1 for D (5 bases). The germline CDR1 and CDR2 sequences are GTSNPN and SVGIG (reference sequence). CDR3 length equals 14 residues. The ends were cut back, 3 bases at V and 8 bases at J, with 17 bases in the middle. For the CDR3, the DNA is TGTGCCTGGAGGAAGTCATCAGGGTGGGACACCATATATTTT. This translates into CAWRKSSGWDTIYF.

The chain links TRBV19 to TRBJ1-5; TRBD1 might be the D (5 bases). V was trimmed by 5 bases and J by 4 bases, leaving 9 bases between them. The germline gives CDR1 LNHDA, CDR2 SQIVND (reference sequence). The CDR3 is 13 residues long. CDR3 in amino acids: CASSLRGNQPQHF. CDR3 bases: TGTGCCAGTAGTCTACGGGGGAATCAGCCCCAGCATTTT.

The chain carries TRBV9 and TRBJ1-1; maybe TRBD1 (6 bases). The germline V gene encodes CDR1 SGDLS and CDR2 YYNGEE. This CDR3 contains 15 residues. The V end was cut by 0 bases, the J end by 4 bases, with 13 bases between. The CDR3 DNA reads as TGTGCCAGCAGCGTAGTAAATACAGGGTCCACTGAAGCTTTCTTT. It translates to CASSVVNTGSTEAFF. Using reference TRBV9 and TRBJ1-1 for the parts outside the CDR3, the full variable domain is DSGVTQTPKHLITATGQRVTLRCSPRSGDLSVYWYQQSLDQGLQFLIQYYNGEERAKGNILERFSAQQFPDLHSELNLSSLELGDSALYFCASSVVNTGSTEAFFGQGTRLTVV.

The V and J genes are TRBV14 and TRBJ1-1, with unresolved D. This CDR3 has 15 amino acids. The ends were cut back, 3 bases at V and 5 bases at J, with 16 bases in the middle. Germline V CDR1 and CDR2: SGHDN, FVKESK. This chain's CDR3 is CASSQDRQSSTEAFF. CDR3 nucleotides: TGTGCCAGCAGCCAGGATAGACAATCAAGTACTGAAGCTTTCTTT. The whole variable domain, filled in from reference TRBV14 and TRBJ1-1, reads EAGVTQFPSHSVIEKGQTVTLRCDPISGHDNLYWYRRVMGKEIKFLLHFVKESKQDESGMPNNRFLAERTGGTYSTLKVQPAELEDSGVYFCASSQDRQSSTEAFFGQGTRLTVV.

The chain recombines TRBV12-3 or TRBV12-4 with TRBJ1-2, with no clear D. V dropped 6 bases and J dropped 0 bases, with 8 bases sitting between them. There are 13 residues in the CDR3. The CDR3 region is CASRLTPNYGYTF. The CDR3 coding sequence is TGTGCCAGCAGATTGACACCTAACTATGGCTACACCTTC.

V gene TRBV2 combines with J gene TRBJ1-2; 7 bases match TRBD1. After removal of 7 bases from V and 6 bases from J, the junction contained 11 bases not matched to a gene. The CDR3 consists of 14 residues. Germline CDR1 and CDR2: SNHLY and FYNNEI. The CDR3 here is CASTMGQNKDGYTF. The CDR3 DNA reads as TGTGCCAGCACCATGGGACAGAACAAAGATGGCTACACCTTC.

The V gene is TRBV4-1, the J gene TRBJ1-4; a weak D match, TRBD1 (5 bases). CDR3 length equals 17 residues. The germline CDR1 and CDR2 sequences are MGHRA and YSYEKL. V shed 1 base and J shed 6 bases, with 18 bases lying between them. The CDR3 DNA follows: TGCGCCAGCAGCCAAGCTTATTCATCTCCCAGGGATGAAAAACTGTTTTTT. Its protein is CASSQAYSSPRDEKLFF.

V is TRBV30 and J is TRBJ2-2; TRBD1 might be the D (5 bases). There are 13 residues in the CDR3. Per germline, CDR1 GTSNPN and CDR2 SVGIG (reference sequence). V shed 3 bases and J shed 3 bases, with 8 bases lying between them. CDR3 protein: CAWRKGYTGELFF. For the CDR3, the DNA is TGTGCCTGGAGAAAGGGGTACACCGGGGAGCTGTTTTTT.

The CDR3 loop reads CSVRTRLTDTQYF. In DNA, the CDR3 is TGCAGCGTTAGGACACGACTCACAGATACGCAGTATTTT. The J gene is TRBJ2-3, the V gene TRBV29-1; D may be TRBD1 (5 bases). Germline V gene data show CDR1 as SQVTM and CDR2 as ANQGSEA. CDR3 length: 13 amino acids. V lost 5 bases, J lost 2 bases, and 11 bases lay in between.

The chain combines TRBV4-1 with TRBJ2-5; D is unresolved. The germline CDR1 and CDR2 sequences are MGHRA and YSYEKL. The CDR3 runs to 16 residues. Trimming removed 4 bases at V and 3 bases at J, with 18 bases between. The CDR3 DNA sequence: TGCGCCAGCAGCCGCCCCCGTGGCGGCGTTGAAGAGACCCAGTACTTC. This codes for CASSRPRGGVEETQYF.

This chain connects TRBV5-1 to TRBJ1-2; D might be TRBD1 (5 bases). Germline V gene lookup returns CDR1 SGHRS and CDR2 YFSETQ. Trimming pared 2 bases from V and 3 bases from J, leaving 14 bases between. The CDR3 length is 15 residues. The CDR3 protein is CASSFGDSSDYGYTF. CDR3 coding DNA: TGCGCCAGCAGCTTCGGAGACAGTTCGGACTATGGCTACACCTTC.

V is TRBV14 and J is TRBJ2-1; 9 bases align to TRBD2. The V and J ends lost 0 bases and 0 bases, in that order; junction bases with no gene match: 12. The germline V gene encodes CDR1 SGHDN and CDR2 FVKESK. The CDR3 is 20 amino acids. The CDR3 bases are TGTGCCAGCAGCCAAGATCTGCTTCGGACTAGCGCTATCTCCTACAATGAGCAGTTCTTC. It yields the protein CASSQDLLRTSAISYNEQFF.

CDR3 nucleotide sequence: TGTGCCAGCATGGGGCCGGCAACTAATGAAAAACTGTTTTTT. Translated, it gives CASMGPATNEKLFF. J is TRBJ1-4 and V is TRBV6-5; maybe TRBD1 (5 bases). The CDR3 has 14 residues. Deletions cut 7 bases from V and 0 bases from J, with 9 bases between. Germline CDR1 and CDR2: MNHEY and SVGAGI.